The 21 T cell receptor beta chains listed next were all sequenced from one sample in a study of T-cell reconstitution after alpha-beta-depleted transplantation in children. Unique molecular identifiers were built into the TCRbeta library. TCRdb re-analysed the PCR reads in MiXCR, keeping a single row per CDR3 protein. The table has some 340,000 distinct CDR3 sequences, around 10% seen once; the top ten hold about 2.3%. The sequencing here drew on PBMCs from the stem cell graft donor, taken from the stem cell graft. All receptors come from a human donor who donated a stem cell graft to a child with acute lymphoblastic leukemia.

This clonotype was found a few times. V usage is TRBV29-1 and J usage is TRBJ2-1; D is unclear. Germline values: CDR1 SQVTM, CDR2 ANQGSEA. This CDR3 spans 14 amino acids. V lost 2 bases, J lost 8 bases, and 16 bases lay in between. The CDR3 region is CSVERRLTVDEQFF. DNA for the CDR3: TGCAGCGTTGAAAGGAGACTGACTGTCGATGAGCAGTTCTTC.

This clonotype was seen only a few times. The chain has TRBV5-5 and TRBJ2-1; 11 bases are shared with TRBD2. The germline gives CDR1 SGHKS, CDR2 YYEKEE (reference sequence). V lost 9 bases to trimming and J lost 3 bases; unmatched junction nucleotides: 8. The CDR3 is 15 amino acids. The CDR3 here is CATTSGSAYYNEQFF. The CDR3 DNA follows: TGTGCCACCACTAGCGGGAGCGCATACTACAATGAGCAGTTCTTC.

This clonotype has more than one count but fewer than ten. The chain's CDR3 is CASSSEVYEQYF. CDR3 nucleotides: TGTGCCAGCAGTTCAGAAGTTTACGAGCAGTACTTC. The chain recombines TRBV28 with TRBJ2-7; the D is unclear. There are 12 residues in the CDR3. Trimming removed 4 bases at V and 4 bases at J, with 8 bases between. The germline V gene has CDR1 MDHEN and CDR2 SYDVKM.

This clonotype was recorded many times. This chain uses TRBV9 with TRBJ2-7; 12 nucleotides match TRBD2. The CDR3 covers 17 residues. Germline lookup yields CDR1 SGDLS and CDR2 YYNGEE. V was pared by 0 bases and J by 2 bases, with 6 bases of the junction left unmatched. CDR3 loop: CASSVGTGTSGPYEQYF. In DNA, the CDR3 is TGTGCCAGCAGCGTAGGGACGGGGACTAGCGGGCCCTACGAGCAGTACTTC.

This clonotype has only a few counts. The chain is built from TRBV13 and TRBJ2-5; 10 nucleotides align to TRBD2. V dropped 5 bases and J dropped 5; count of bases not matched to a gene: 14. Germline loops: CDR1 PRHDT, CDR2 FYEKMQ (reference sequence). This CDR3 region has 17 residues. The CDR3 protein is CASSPRGLAGVFETQYF. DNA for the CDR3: TGTGCCAGCAGCCCAAGGGGGCTAGCGGGAGTTTTTGAGACCCAGTACTTC.

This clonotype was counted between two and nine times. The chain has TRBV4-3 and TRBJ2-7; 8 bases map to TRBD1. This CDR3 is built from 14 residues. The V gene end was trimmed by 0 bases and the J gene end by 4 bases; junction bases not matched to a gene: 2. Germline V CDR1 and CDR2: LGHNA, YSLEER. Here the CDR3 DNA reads TGCGCCAGCAGCCAAGATAGACAGGGGTACGAGCAGTACTTC. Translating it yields CASSQDRQGYEQYF.

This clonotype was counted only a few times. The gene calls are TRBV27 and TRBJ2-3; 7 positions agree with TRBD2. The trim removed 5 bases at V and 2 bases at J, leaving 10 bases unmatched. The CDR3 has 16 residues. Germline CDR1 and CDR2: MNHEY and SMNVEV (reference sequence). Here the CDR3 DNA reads TGTGCCAGCAGTCATAGACTAGCATCTTTCACAGATACGCAGTATTTT. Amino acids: CASSHRLASFTDTQYF.

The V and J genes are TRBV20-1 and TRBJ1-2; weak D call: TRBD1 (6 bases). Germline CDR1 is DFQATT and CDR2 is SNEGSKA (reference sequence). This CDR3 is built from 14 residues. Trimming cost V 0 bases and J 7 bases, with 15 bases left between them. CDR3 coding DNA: TGCAGTGCTAGAGACCCACAGGGATATCTTGGCTACACCTTC. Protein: CSARDPQGYLGYTF.

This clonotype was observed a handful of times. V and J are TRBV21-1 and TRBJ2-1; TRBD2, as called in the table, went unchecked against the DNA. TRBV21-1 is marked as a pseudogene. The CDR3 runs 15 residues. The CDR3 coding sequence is TGTGCCAGCACCACGGGACTAGCAGATTACAATGAGCAGTTCTTC. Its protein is CASTTGLADYNEQFF.

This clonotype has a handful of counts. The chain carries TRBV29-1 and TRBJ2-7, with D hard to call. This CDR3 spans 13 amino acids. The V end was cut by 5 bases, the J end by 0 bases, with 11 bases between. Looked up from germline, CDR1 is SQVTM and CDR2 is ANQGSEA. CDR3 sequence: CSVQDGYSYEQYF. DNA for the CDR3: TGCAGCGTTCAGGACGGCTACTCCTACGAGCAGTACTTC.

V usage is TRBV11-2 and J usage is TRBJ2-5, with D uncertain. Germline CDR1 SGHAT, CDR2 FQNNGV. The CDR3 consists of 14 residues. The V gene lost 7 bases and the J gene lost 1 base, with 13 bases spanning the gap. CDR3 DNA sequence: TGTGCCAGCACCTCTTACGGTAGCCAAGAGACCCAGTACTTC. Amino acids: CASTSYGSQETQYF.

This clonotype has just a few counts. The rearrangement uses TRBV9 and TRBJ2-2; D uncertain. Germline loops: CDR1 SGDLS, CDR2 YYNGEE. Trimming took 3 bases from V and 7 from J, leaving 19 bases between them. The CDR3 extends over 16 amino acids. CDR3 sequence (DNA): TGTGCCAGCAGCGCCACGATGGCCGTTGCCGTCGGGGAGCTGTTTTTT. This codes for CASSATMAVAVGELFF.

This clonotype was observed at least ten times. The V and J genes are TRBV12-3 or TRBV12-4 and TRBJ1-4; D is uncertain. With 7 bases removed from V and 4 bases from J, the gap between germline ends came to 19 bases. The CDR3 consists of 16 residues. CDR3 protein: CASTRMGRGLNEKLFF. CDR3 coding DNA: TGTGCCAGCACCCGCATGGGCCGAGGACTTAATGAAAAACTGTTTTTT.

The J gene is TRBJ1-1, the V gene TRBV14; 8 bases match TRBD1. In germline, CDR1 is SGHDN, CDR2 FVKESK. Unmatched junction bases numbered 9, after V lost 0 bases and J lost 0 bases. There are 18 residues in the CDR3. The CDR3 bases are TGTGCCAGCAGCCAAGATTTACCCGGGACAGGTGTGAACACTGAAGCTTTCTTT. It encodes CASSQDLPGTGVNTEAFF.

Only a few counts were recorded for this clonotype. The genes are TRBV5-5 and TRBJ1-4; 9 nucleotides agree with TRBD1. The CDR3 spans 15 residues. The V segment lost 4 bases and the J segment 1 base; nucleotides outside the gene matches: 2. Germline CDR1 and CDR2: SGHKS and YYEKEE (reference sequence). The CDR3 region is CASSPDRGTNEKLFF. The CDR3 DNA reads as TGTGCCAGCAGCCCGGACAGGGGAACTAATGAAAAACTGTTTTTT.

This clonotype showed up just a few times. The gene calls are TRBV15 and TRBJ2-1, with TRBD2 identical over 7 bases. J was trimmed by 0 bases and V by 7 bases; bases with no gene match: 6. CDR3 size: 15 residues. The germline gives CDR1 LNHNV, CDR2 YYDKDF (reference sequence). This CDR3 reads CATNPAGSSYNEQFF. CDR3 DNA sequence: TGTGCCACCAACCCAGCGGGATCCTCCTACAATGAGCAGTTCTTC.

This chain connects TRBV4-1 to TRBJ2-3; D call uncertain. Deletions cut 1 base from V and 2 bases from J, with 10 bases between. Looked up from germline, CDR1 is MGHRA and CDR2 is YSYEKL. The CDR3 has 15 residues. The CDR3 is CASSQVQPSTDTQYF. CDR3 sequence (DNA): TGCGCCAGCAGCCAAGTGCAGCCGTCCACAGATACGCAGTATTTT.

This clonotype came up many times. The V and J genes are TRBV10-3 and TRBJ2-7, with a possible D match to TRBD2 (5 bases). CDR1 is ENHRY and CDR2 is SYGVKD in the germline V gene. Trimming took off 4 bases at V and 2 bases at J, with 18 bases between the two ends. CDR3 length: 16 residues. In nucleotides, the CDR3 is TGTGCCATCAGTGGTGGGTCGCTGGGAGCCACCTACGAGCAGTACTTC. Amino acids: CAISGGSLGATYEQYF.

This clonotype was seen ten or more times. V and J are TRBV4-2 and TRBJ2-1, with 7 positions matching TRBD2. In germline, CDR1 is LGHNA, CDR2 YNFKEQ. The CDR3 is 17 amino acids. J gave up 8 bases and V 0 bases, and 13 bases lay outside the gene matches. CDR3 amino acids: CASSQDPSGGSKDEQFF. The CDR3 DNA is TGTGCCAGCAGCCAAGACCCCTCGGGCGGGAGTAAAGATGAGCAGTTCTTC.

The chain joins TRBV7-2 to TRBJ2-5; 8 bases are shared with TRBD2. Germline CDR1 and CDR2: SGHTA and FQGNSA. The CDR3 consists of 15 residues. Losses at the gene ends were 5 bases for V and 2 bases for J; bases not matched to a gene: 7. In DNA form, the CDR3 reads TGTGCCAGCAGCGGGCGGGGGGCGGGGCAAGAGACCCAGTACTTC. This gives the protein CASSGRGAGQETQYF.

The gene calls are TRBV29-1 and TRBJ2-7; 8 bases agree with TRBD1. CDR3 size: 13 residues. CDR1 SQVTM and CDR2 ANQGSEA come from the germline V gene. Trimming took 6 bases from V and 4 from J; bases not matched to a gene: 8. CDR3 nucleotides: TGCAGCGTCGACAGGGGTAGTAGATACGAGCAGTACTTC. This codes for CSVDRGSRYEQYF.